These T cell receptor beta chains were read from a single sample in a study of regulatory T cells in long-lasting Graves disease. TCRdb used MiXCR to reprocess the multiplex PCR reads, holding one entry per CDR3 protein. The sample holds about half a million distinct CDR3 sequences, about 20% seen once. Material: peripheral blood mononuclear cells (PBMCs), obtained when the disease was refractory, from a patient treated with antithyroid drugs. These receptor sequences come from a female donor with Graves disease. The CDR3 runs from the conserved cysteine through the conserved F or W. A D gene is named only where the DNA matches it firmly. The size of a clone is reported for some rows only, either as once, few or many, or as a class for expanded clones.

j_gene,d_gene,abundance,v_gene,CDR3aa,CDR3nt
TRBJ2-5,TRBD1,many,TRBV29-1,CSVSRTGGGETQYF,TGCAGCGTTTCCCGGACAGGGGGAGGAGAGACCCAGTACTTC
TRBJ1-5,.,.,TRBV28,CASSLRDFYSNQPQHF,TGTGCCAGCAGTCTCCGGGACTTTTATAGCAATCAGCCCCAGCATTTT
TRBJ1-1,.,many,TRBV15,CATGPRGLNTEAFF,TGTGCCACCGGGCCTCGGGGGCTGAACACTGAAGCTTTCTTT
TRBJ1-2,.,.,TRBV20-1,CSARRPSARGGYTF,TGCAGTGCTAGACGCCCTTCGGCCCGCGGGGGCTACACCTTC
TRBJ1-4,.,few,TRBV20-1,CSASRQTITNEKLFF,TGCAGTGCTAGCCGCCAAACTATAACTAATGAAAAACTGTTTTTT
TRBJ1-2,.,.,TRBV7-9,CASSPRPVYGYTF,TGTGCCAGCAGCCCAAGGCCTGTCTATGGCTACACCTTC
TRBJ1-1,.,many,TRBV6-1,CASSDGHNTEAFF,TGTGCCAGCAGTGACGGACACAACACTGAAGCTTTCTTT
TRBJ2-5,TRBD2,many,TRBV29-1,CSVLMASGTVQYF,TGCAGCGTTCTTATGGCTAGCGGGACGGTCCAGTACTTC
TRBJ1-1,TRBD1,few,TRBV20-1,CSARDRENTEAFF,TGCAGTGCTAGGGACAGGGAGAACACTGAAGCTTTCTTT
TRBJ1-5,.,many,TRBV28,CASSLSRGGYQPQHF,TGTGCCAGCAGTTTAAGCAGGGGTGGGTATCAGCCCCAGCATTTT
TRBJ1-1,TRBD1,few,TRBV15,CATHGTGQMNTEAFF,TGTGCCACCCACGGGACAGGTCAAATGAACACTGAAGCTTTCTTT
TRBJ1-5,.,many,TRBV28,CASTSENQPQHF,TGTGCCAGTACCAGTGAGAATCAGCCCCAGCATTTT
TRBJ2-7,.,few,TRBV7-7,CANPRRGEQYF,TGTGCTAACCCCAGACGGGGCGAGCAGTACTTC
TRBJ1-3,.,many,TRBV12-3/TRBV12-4,CASSSPGDSGNTIYF,TGTGCCAGCAGTTCACCGGGGGACTCTGGAAACACCATATATTTT
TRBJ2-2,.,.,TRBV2,CASRRTFTGANTGELFF,TGTGCCAGCAGGCGAACGTTCACAGGCGCCAACACCGGGGAGCTGTTTTTT
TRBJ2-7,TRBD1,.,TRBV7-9,CASSSAPPRPGQGNYEQYF,TGTGCCAGCAGCTCCGCTCCCCCGCGACCGGGACAGGGGAATTACGAGCAGTACTTC
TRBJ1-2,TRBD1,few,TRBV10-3,CATGTVPPYGYTF,TGTGCCACCGGGACAGTTCCCCCCTATGGCTACACCTTC
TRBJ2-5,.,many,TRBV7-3,CASSPFWGRYRRETQYF,TGTGCCAGCAGCCCTTTTTGGGGGCGCTACCGTCGGGAGACCCAGTACTTC
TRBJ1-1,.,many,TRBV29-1,CSVEAGATEAFF,TGCAGCGTTGAAGCCGGGGCCACTGAAGCTTTCTTT
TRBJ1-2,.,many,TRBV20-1,CSAETLNYGYTF,TGCAGTGCGGAGACACTGAACTATGGCTACACCTTC
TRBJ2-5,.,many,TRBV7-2,CASSQGPGETQYF,TGTGCCAGCAGCCAAGGACCCGGGGAGACCCAGTACTTC
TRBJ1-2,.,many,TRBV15,CATSSSTTGDTGGYTF,TGTGCCACCAGCAGCTCTACGACAGGCGATACTGGGGGCTACACCTTC
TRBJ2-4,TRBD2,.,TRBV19,CASSILAGGLAKNIQYF,TGTGCCAGTAGTATCCTAGCGGGAGGCTTAGCCAAAAACATTCAGTACTTC
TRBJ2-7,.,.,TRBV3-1,CASSQAGSAYEQYF,TGTGCCAGCAGCCAAGCGGGCAGCGCCTACGAGCAGTACTTC
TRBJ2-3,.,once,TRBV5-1,CASSLQGLGTDTQYF,TGCGCCAGCAGCTTGCAGGGCCTAGGCACAGATACGCAGTATTTT
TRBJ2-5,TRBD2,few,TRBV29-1,CSAGGGRTGETQYF,TGCAGCGCGGGGGGCGGGAGGACCGGGGAGACCCAGTACTTC
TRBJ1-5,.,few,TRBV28,CASSFGGVTNQPQHF,TGTGCCAGCAGTTTTGGTGGGGTCACCAATCAGCCCCAGCATTTT
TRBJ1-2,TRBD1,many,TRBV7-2,CASSLFRQGGYTF,TGTGCCAGCAGCTTATTCCGACAGGGAGGCTACACCTTC
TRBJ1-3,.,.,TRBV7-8,CAGSLEFSGNTIYF,TGTGCCGGCAGCTTAGAGTTCTCTGGAAACACCATATATTTT
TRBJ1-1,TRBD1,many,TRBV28,CASSLTGVLEAFF,TGTGCCAGCAGTTTAACAGGGGTACTTGAAGCTTTCTTT
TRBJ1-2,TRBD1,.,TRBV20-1,CSAGQGAGYGYTF,TGCAGTGCCGGACAGGGGGCAGGCTATGGCTACACCTTC
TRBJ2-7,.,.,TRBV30,CAWNSGVYEQYF,TGTGCCTGGAATTCGGGAGTCTACGAGCAGTACTTC
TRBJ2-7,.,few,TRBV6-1,CASRPLRESTYEQYF,TGTGCCAGCAGACCCCTCCGGGAATCTACCTACGAGCAGTACTTC
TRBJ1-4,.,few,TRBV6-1,CAINNRGEKLFF,TGTGCCATAAACAACCGCGGAGAAAAACTGTTTTTT
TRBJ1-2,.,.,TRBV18,CASSPPAAGNYGYTF,TGTGCCAGCTCACCACCGGCGGCCGGAAACTATGGCTACACCTTC
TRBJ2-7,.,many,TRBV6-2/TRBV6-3,CASSYGGEQYF,TGTGCCAGCAGTTACGGTGGAGAGCAGTACTTC
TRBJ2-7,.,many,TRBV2,CASSPRDIGTYEQYF,TGTGCCAGCAGTCCCAGGGACATCGGAACCTACGAGCAGTACTTC
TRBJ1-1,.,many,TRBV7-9,CASSPDTRNTEAFF,TGTGCCAGCAGCCCTGACACACGGAACACTGAAGCTTTCTTT
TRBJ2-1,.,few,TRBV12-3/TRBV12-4,CASSLVAGTPLHNEQFF,TGTGCCAGCAGTTTAGTCGCCGGGACGCCCCTTCACAATGAGCAGTTCTTC
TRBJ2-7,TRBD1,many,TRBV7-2,CASSLTATAGTGPYEQYF,TGTGCCAGCAGCTTAACTGCTACAGCCGGGACAGGGCCCTACGAGCAGTACTTC
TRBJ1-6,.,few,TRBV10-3,CAINPGEGNSPLHF,TGTGCCATCAACCCTGGAGAGGGGAATTCACCCCTCCACTTT
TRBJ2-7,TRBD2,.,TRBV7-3,CASSIAGGSYEQYF,TGTGCCAGCAGCATCGCGGGAGGGTCCTACGAGCAGTACTTC
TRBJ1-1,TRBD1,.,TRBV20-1,CSLAGTGGGGTEAFF,TGCAGCCTGGCCGGGACAGGGGGGGGGGGCACTGAAGCTTTCTTT
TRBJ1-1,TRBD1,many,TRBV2,CASGGQGGNTEAFF,TGTGCCAGCGGTGGACAGGGTGGCAACACTGAAGCTTTCTTT
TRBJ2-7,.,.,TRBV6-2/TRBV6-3,CASSYRDPYEQYF,TGTGCCAGCAGTTACAGGGACCCCTACGAGCAGTACTTC